This entry lists 7 T cell receptor beta chains sequenced from one sample in a study of regulatory T cells in long-lasting Graves disease (TCRdb year 2021). Read against the paper, the sample's time point label means: persistent/refractory GD, antithyroid drugs over 5 years with positive TRAb. RNA was extracted from PBMCs in TRIzol for both TCR sequencing and RNA sequencing. The library was prepared using multiplex PCR. The run used an Illumina HiSeq 4000. CDR3 regions were amplified by Arm-PCR with iRepertoire HTBI primers to construct TCR beta libraries. The raw public reads went through TCRdb reprocessing: fastp at Q25, MiXCR clone calling, in-frame beta chains kept. Rows are combined by CDR3 protein, so each entry shows the most common genes and DNA. The sample table records roughly 500,000 distinct CDR3 sequences; under 25% of these occur just once. The top ten clones comprise more than 6% of the sample.

The sequencing used peripheral blood mononuclear cells (PBMCs), collected when the disease was refractory, from a patient treated with antithyroid drugs. The receptors come from a female donor with Graves disease.

With respect to this clonotype: Just one base apart from a much larger clone, this may be a read error. This rearrangement joins TRBV12-3 or TRBV12-4 to TRBJ1-1; the D gene is possibly TRBD1 (5 bases). The CDR3 is 12 residues long. V lost 1 base and J 10 bases, leaving 10 bases between the germline ends. The DNA for the CDR3 is TGTGCCAGCAGTTTAGGGGCAGGGCTAGCTTTCTTT. Translation gives CASSLGAGLAFF.

The chain recombines TRBV4-3 with TRBJ2-1; TRBD1 matches at 9 bases. The CDR3 has 17 amino acids. Germline V gene lookup returns CDR1 LGHNA and CDR2 YSLEER. V dropped 1 base and J dropped 3; count of bases not matched to a gene: 7. DNA for the CDR3: TGCGCCAGCAGCCAAGGTCACCGGGGACAGGGCTACAATGAGCAGTTCTTC. Its translation: CASSQGHRGQGYNEQFF.

The rearrangement uses TRBV19 and TRBJ2-7; D uncertain. V was trimmed by 10 bases and J by 6 bases, leaving 28 bases between them. CDR1 is LNHDA and CDR2 is SQIVND in the germline V gene (reference sequence). The CDR3 loop spans 16 amino acids. In DNA, the CDR3 is TGTGCCATCCCCCGCTCCCTCCCCCAGTTCTACGTCGAGCAGTACTTC. It specifies CAIPRSLPQFYVEQYF.

This clonotype appeared many times. The genes are TRBV6-1 and TRBJ2-7; D ambiguous. This CDR3 is built from 13 residues. Trimming took 0 bases from V and 5 from J, leaving 8 bases between them. From germline, CDR1 is MNHNS and CDR2 SASEGT. CDR3 residues: CASSEAGTDEQYF. CDR3 sequence (DNA): TGTGCCAGCAGTGAAGCGGGTACGGACGAGCAGTACTTC.

This clonotype was found once. The chain recombines TRBV7-2 with TRBJ2-7; 11 bases are shared with TRBD1. Germline-derived CDR1 and CDR2 are SGHTA and FQGNSA. J lost 2 bases, V lost 3 bases, and 3 bases had no gene match. The CDR3 is 15 amino acids. CDR3 coding DNA: TGTGCCAGCAGCTTCCGGGGACAGGGGGCCTACGAGCAGTACTTC. It translates to CASSFRGQGAYEQYF. The full variable domain, in which reference TRBV7-2 and TRBJ2-7 provide the parts outside the CDR3, is GAGVSQSPSNKVTEKGKDVELRCDPISGHTALYWYRQSLGQGLEFLIYFQGNSAPDKSGLPSDRFSAERTGGSVSTLTIQRTQQEDSAVYLCASSFRGQGAYEQYFGPGTRLTVT.

With regard to this clonotype: A much larger clone lies a single base off, so this may be a read error. It is likely a read error, because the conserved phenylalanine at the end of the CDR3 is missing. V is TRBV24-1 and J is TRBJ1-2; 7 bases align to TRBD1. Germline CDR1 reads KGHDR; CDR2 reads SFDVKD. CDR3 length: 13 residues. Trimming removed 7 bases from V and 4 bases from J; junction bases left unmatched: 5. The CDR3, as DNA: TGTGCCACCAGCTCCGGGACAGTCTATGGCTACACCCTC. It encodes CATSSGTVYGYTL.

This clonotype was counted at least ten times. The chain recombines TRBV27 with TRBJ1-6; 10 nucleotides match TRBD1. Per germline, CDR1 MNHEY and CDR2 SMNVEV (reference sequence). V was pared by 4 bases and J by 11 bases, with 14 bases of the junction left unmatched. CDR3 length: 17 residues. The CDR3 DNA is TGTGCCAGCAGTTCCCCAGGGACAGGGGCCCGAGGAGCACCCCTCCACTTT. This gives the protein CASSSPGTGARGAPLHF.